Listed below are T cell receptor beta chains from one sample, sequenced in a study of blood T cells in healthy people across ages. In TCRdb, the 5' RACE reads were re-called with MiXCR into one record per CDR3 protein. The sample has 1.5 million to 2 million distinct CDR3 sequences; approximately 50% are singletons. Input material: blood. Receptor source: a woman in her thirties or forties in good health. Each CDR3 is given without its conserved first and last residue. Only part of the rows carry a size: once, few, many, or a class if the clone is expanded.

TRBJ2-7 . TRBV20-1 SASPGTGRTYEQY
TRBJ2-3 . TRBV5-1 ASGLALGTDTQY
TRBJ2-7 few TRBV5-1 ASSFNGGDTYEQY
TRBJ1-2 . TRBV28 ATFRNYGYT
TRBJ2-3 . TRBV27 ASSRQQGGPY
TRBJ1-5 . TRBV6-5 ASSYGQGRQPQH
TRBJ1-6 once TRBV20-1 SARPGAGQNSPLH
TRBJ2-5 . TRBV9 ASSVLAGYVETQY
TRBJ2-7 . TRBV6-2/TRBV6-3 ASSYRGQLEQY
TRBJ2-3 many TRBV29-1 SVEGSQSTDTQY
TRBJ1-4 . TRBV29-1 SVLSRDRKTNEKLF
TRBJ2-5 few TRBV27 ASSLIGAEETQY
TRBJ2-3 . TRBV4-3 ASSPSVGIRGGEGTDTQY
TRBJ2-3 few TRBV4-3 ASSRYRDVADTQY
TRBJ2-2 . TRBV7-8 ASSPKFGLAGGPSTGELF
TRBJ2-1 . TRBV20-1 SARDLRRLAGPSVNEQF
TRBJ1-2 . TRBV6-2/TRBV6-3 ASGSTQIGRPGGTNYGYT
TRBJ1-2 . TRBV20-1 SARGRDRTVYGYT
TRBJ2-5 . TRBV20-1 SASGTGQETQY
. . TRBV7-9 ASSLDQGVTHEQY
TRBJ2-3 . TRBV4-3 ASSESRGITDTQY
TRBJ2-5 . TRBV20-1 SARQGRGNEQY
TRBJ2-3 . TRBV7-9 ASSLSPSLTDTDTQY
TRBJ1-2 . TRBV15 ATSTSGTGAHGYT
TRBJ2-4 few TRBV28 ASSSPKGAKNIQY
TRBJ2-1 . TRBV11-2 ASSGRSSYNERY
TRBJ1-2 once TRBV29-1 SVEDPGWGSGCT
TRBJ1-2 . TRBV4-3 ASSQEGTGGSGHT
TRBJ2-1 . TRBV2 ASSENRGLRNEQF
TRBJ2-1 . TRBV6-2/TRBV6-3 ASKKGAGAPYYNEQF
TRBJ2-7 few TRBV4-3 ASSQDRGVQANEQY
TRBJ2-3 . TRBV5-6 ASSLLRLAGGHTDTQY
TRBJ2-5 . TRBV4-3 ASSQDGNRGSGQY
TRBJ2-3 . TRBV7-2 ASSLEPLPHTQY
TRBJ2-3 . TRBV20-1 SAKKPGQRTDTQY
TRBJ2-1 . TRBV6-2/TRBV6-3 ASSSPVAGNEQF
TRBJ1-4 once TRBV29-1 SVGQTSTNEKLF
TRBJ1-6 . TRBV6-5 ASSFREGVNSPLH
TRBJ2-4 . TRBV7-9 ASSLGEGWTAKNIQY
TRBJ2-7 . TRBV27 ASRANRRGLAVPYEQY
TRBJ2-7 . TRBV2 ASSKDRVEQY
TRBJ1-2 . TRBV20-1 SVIYGYT